Below are 24 T cell receptor beta chains sequenced from a single sample in a study of shared clonotypes between healthy human individuals. Cells designated naive CD8 were CD45RO-negative and were positively selected for CCR7, with terminally differentiated effector memory CD45RA+ cells excluded. Using immunoSEQ multiplex PCR, the repertoire was profiled, and TCRdb retains in-frame clones only, with some absent. The data contain millions of clones, about 94% of them singletons. Specimen: naive CD8+ T cells sorted from blood. The source of these receptors is a man aged 18 to 35 in good health.

The V call is TRBV27, the J call TRBJ1-5; D is unresolved. V was trimmed by 5 bases and J by 0 bases, leaving 8 bases between them. The V gene's germline CDR1 is MNHEY and CDR2 SMNVEV (reference sequence). There are 14 residues in the CDR3. The DNA for the CDR3 is TGTGCCAGCAGTAAAATAGGTAGCAATCAGCCCCAGCATTTT. This encodes CASSKIGSNQPQHF.

V is TRBV27 and J is TRBJ1-5; D might be TRBD1 (5 bases). CDR1 MNHEY and CDR2 SMNVEV come from the germline V gene (reference sequence). V lost 3 bases and J 4 bases, leaving 16 bases between the germline ends. CDR3 size: 16 residues. The CDR3 DNA reads TGTGCCAGCAGTTTGAAGGGGCCTTTGCCTAATCAGCCCCAGCATTTT. Its protein is CASSLKGPLPNQPQHF.

V is TRBV5-4 and J is TRBJ1-2; possible D gene TRBD1, 5 bases. This CDR3 spans 16 amino acids. V was cut by 4 bases and J by 3 bases, with 19 bases left in between. In germline, CDR1 is SGHNT, CDR2 YYREEE (reference sequence). The CDR3 loop is CASSPVLEGNHYGYTF. The CDR3 DNA is TGTGCCAGCAGCCCCGTCCTAGAGGGGAATCACTATGGCTACACCTTC.

V usage is TRBV10-3 and J usage is TRBJ2-1; 13 bases align to TRBD2. CDR3 length equals 14 residues. V dropped 10 bases and J dropped 6; count of bases not matched to a gene: 6. Germline assignment: CDR1 ENHRY and CDR2 SYGVKD. The CDR3 here is CATGLAGVGNEQFF. The CDR3, as DNA: TGTGCCACCGGACTAGCGGGAGTAGGCAATGAGCAGTTCTTC.

CDR3 amino acids: CASSSGAGTALYEQYF. The CDR3 coding sequence is TGTGCCAGCAGCTCCGGAGCGGGGACAGCGCTATACGAGCAGTACTTC. The chain employs TRBV7-9 and TRBJ2-7; D tentatively reads TRBD1 or TRBD2 (7 bases each). The length of the CDR3 is 16 residues. CDR1 and CDR2 from the germline V gene are SEHNR and FQNEAQ (reference sequence). V was pared by 4 bases and J by 4 bases, with 20 bases between.

The gene calls are TRBV27 and TRBJ2-3; 9 bases map to TRBD2. The CDR3 is 18 residues long. Germline values: CDR1 MNHEY, CDR2 SMNVEV (reference sequence). J gave up 3 bases and V 5 bases, and 15 bases lay outside the gene matches. The CDR3 DNA reads as TGTGCCAGCAGTCCCCTGGTCGTAGCGGGAGTGGTGACAGATACGCAGTATTTT. It codes for CASSPLVVAGVVTDTQYF.

V usage is TRBV9 and J usage is TRBJ2-2, with 8 bases identical to TRBD2. Germline CDR1 SGDLS, CDR2 YYNGEE. The V segment lost 0 bases and the J segment 6 bases; nucleotides outside the gene matches: 1. The CDR3 has 14 residues. The CDR3 is CASSVGLASGELFF. The CDR3 DNA reads TGTGCCAGCAGCGTAGGACTAGCGTCCGGGGAGCTGTTTTTT.

V gene TRBV9 combines with J gene TRBJ2-3; D not resolved. Germline V gives CDR1 SGDLS, CDR2 YYNGEE. The CDR3 contains 14 residues. The V end lost 7 bases, the J end lost 0 bases, and 12 bases lay between the germline ends. The CDR3 coding sequence is TGTGCCAGCTCCGCGAAGATTAGCACAGATACGCAGTATTTT. Its protein product is CASSAKISTDTQYF.

The CDR3 nucleotides read TGTGCCAGCAGTACAGGGGGCCGAAGGACAGATACGCAGTATTTT. Protein: CASSTGGRRTDTQYF. The rearrangement uses TRBV6-5 and TRBJ2-3, with 9 bases that match TRBD1. V lost 5 bases, J lost 3 bases, and 6 bases stayed unmatched. Looked up from germline, CDR1 is MNHEY and CDR2 is SVGAGI. The CDR3 has 15 amino acids.

This chain connects TRBV4-1 to TRBJ2-1; 7 bases fit TRBD2. Trimming cost V 3 bases and J 2 bases; bases outside gene matches: 7. The CDR3 totals 16 residues. In germline, CDR1 is MGHRA, CDR2 YSYEKL. CDR3 DNA: TGCGCCAGCAGCCAGGAGAGCGGGATGACCTACAATGAGCAGTTCTTC. Translation gives CASSQESGMTYNEQFF.

V usage is TRBV5-1 and J usage is TRBJ2-7, with 11 bases fitting TRBD2. CDR3 length equals 18 residues. Germline V CDR1 and CDR2: SGHRS, YFSETQ. Germline trimming cut 0 bases from V and 2 bases from J; bases unmatched to any gene: 10. The CDR3 DNA reads TGCGCCAGCAGCTTGGCTTACACCGGGACTAGCGGTACCTACGAGCAGTACTTC. The encoded protein is CASSLAYTGTSGTYEQYF.

V and J are TRBV5-6 and TRBJ2-1, with D perhaps matching TRBD1 (6 bases). Between the trimmed V and J ends, which lost 1 base and 8 bases, there was a span of 13 bases. The CDR3 runs 14 residues. From germline, CDR1 is SGHDT and CDR2 YYEEEE. CDR3 DNA: TGTGCCAGCAGCTTGATTGGGGGCCTGGATGAGCAGTTCTTC. Translating it yields CASSLIGGLDEQFF.

V is TRBV9 and J is TRBJ2-3; D not resolved. The V and J ends lost 4 bases and 5 bases respectively, with 11 bases between them. The CDR3 totals 13 residues. CDR1 and CDR2 from the germline V gene are SGDLS and YYNGEE. The CDR3 protein is CASSFRTKDTQYF. For the CDR3, the DNA is TGTGCCAGCAGCTTCCGAACCAAAGATACGCAGTATTTT.

The J gene is TRBJ2-7, the V gene TRBV5-1; D unresolved. V dropped 4 bases and J dropped 3 bases, with 17 bases sitting between them. Germline CDR1 reads SGHRS; CDR2 reads YFSETQ. The CDR3 extends over 15 amino acids. The chain's CDR3 is CASSPRAPVVYEQYF. DNA of the CDR3: TGCGCCAGCAGCCCTAGGGCCCCGGTAGTCTACGAGCAGTACTTC.

The V call is TRBV5-1, the J call TRBJ2-7; D is unresolved. Trimming took 3 bases from V and 0 from J, leaving 7 bases between them. Germline V gene sequence: CDR1 SGHRS, CDR2 YFSETQ. This CDR3 region has 13 residues. CDR3 DNA sequence: TGCGCCAGCAGCTCGGACGACTCCTACGAGCAGTACTTC. Protein product: CASSSDDSYEQYF.

The chain has TRBV19 and TRBJ2-7; possibly TRBD1 or TRBD2 for D (5 bases each). This CDR3 is 15 amino acids long. Germline CDR1 reads LNHDA; CDR2 reads SQIVND (reference sequence). The V end lost 4 bases, the J end lost 6 bases, and 19 bases lay between the germline ends. The CDR3 coding sequence is TGTGCCAGTAGTACAATCCGGGAACTAGGGGTCGAGCAGTACTTC. This encodes CASSTIRELGVEQYF.

A single count supports this clone. This chain connects TRBV9 to TRBJ2-2; D might be TRBD2 (6 bases). In germline, CDR1 is SGDLS, CDR2 YYNGEE. V lost 7 bases and J 2 bases, leaving 18 bases between the germline ends. This CDR3 spans 16 amino acids. CDR3 nucleotide sequence: TGTGCCAGCCGTCTCGGACGGGGGAGTAACACCGGGGAGCTGTTTTTT. The encoded protein is CASRLGRGSNTGELFF. Full variable domain (remainder filled in from reference TRBV9 and TRBJ2-2): DSGVTQTPKHLITATGQRVTLRCSPRSGDLSVYWYQQSLDQGLQFLIQYYNGEERAKGNILERFSAQQFPDLHSELNLSSLELGDSALYFCASRLGRGSNTGELFFGEGSRLTVL.

The rearrangement joins TRBV6-5 to TRBJ1-2; D gene unclear. The germline V gene has CDR1 MNHEY and CDR2 SVGAGI. V was trimmed by 2 bases and J by 7 bases, leaving 5 bases between them. The CDR3 covers 11 residues. The CDR3 loop is CASSYGFGYTF. The CDR3 DNA sequence: TGTGCCAGCAGTTACGGGTTTGGCTACACCTTC.

This clone was observed a single time. Mismatch with germline at one junction end may stem from a read error. In the same sample, other DNA sequences code for this CDR3. V is TRBV7-9 and J is TRBJ1-5, with D unresolved. Germline V gives CDR1 SEHNR, CDR2 FQNEAQ (reference sequence). The CDR3 is 12 amino acids. The CDR3, as DNA: TGCGCCAGCAGCTTAGTCGGTCAGCCCCAGCATTTT. Translation gives CASSLVGQPQHF.

The genes are TRBV27 and TRBJ2-4; 8 bases line up with TRBD1. The ends lost 5 bases at V and 9 bases at J; junction bases unmatched: 9. The length of the CDR3 is 14 residues. Germline V CDR1 and CDR2: MNHEY, SMNVEV (reference sequence). The CDR3 protein is CASSTGTGQVIQYF. The CDR3 DNA sequence: TGTGCCAGCAGTACGGGGACAGGCCAGGTCATTCAGTACTTC.

The chain carries TRBV7-9 and TRBJ2-5, with 7 bases identical to TRBD1. The CDR3 contains 15 residues. Germline assignment: CDR1 SEHNR and CDR2 FQNEAQ (reference sequence). Unmatched junction bases numbered 11, after V lost 5 bases and J lost 5 bases. DNA of the CDR3: TGTGCCAGCAGCCCCGACAGGGAACCTTGGGAGACCCAGTACTTC. Translation gives CASSPDREPWETQYF.

The chain links TRBV7-9 to TRBJ2-7; D gene uncertain. This CDR3 is 14 amino acids long. Trimming removed 5 bases at V and 3 bases at J, with 14 bases between. Germline values: CDR1 SEHNR, CDR2 FQNEAQ (reference sequence). The CDR3 spells CASSLNTHDYEQYF. Written as DNA, the CDR3 is TGTGCCAGCAGCCTTAACACCCACGACTACGAGCAGTACTTC.

The chain combines TRBV5-6 with TRBJ1-2; D remains unclear. The germline V gene encodes CDR1 SGHDT and CDR2 YYEEEE. The CDR3 contains 13 residues. V lost 6 bases and J 8 bases, leaving 17 bases between the germline ends. The CDR3 protein is CASKEGAGEGYTF. CDR3 nucleotide sequence: TGTGCCAGCAAGGAGGGAGCTGGGGAGGGCTACACCTTC.

This clone occurred once. At one end the junction does not follow the germline gene, possibly because of a read error. The genes are TRBV6-1 and TRBJ2-7; 9 bases agree with TRBD1. Looked up from germline, CDR1 is MNHNS and CDR2 is SASEGT. CDR3 length: 16 residues. The CDR3 protein is CAISDPQGQGQDEQYF. The CDR3 nucleotides are TGTGCCATCAGTGACCCACAGGGACAGGGCCAGGACGAGCAGTACTTC.